The source of this T cell receptor (beta chain) is a study of T cells after somatic rescue of genetic block. The protocol was immunoSEQ multiplex PCR, while the TCRdb copy is restricted to in-frame clones and leaves out a portion. The table shows 45,000 to 55,000 clones, with 90% to 97% occurring only once. Sequenced sample: peripheral blood mononuclear cells (PBMCs). The TCR originated in a child under three years old.

CDR3 nucleotide sequence: TGTGCCAGCTGGAGCGGGAGAGGGGACGAGCAGTACTTC. Amino acid sequence: CASWSGRGDEQYF. V usage is TRBV2 and J usage is TRBJ2-7; 8 nucleotides align to TRBD2. This CDR3 is built from 13 residues. CDR1 and CDR2 from the germline V gene are SNHLY and FYNNEI. Trimming cost V 8 bases and J 5 bases; bases outside gene matches: 8.